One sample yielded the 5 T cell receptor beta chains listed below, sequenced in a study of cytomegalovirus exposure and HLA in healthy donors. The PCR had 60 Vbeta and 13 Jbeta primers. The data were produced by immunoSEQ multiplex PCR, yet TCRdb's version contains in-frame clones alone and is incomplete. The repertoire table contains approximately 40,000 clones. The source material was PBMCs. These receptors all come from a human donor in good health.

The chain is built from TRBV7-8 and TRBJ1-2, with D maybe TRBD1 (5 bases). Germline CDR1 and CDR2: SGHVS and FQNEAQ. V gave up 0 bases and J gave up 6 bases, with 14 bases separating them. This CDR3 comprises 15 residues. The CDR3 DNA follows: TGTGCCAGCAGCTTAGCGCGGGAGGGGTGGGATGGCTACACCTTC. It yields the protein CASSLAREGWDGYTF.

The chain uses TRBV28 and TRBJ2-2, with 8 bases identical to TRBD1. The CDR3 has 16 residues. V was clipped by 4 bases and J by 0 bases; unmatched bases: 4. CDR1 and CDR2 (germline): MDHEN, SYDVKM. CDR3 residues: CASSSGGTANTGELFF. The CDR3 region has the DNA TGTGCCAGCAGTTCAGGGGGCACCGCGAACACCGGGGAGCTGTTTTTT.

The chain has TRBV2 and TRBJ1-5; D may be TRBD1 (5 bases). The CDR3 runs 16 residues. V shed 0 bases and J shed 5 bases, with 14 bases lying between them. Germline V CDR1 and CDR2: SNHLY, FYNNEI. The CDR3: CASSEAGGQGHQPQHF. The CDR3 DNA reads TGTGCCAGCAGTGAAGCGGGTGGGCAGGGCCATCAGCCCCAGCATTTT.

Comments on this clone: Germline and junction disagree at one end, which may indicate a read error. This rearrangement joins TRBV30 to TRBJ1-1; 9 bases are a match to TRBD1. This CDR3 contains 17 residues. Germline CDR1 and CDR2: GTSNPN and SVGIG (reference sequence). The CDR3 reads CAWSNPGQGSPNTEDFF. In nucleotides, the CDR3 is TGTGCCTGGAGTAATCCGGGACAGGGCTCCCCGAACACTGAAGATTTCTTT.

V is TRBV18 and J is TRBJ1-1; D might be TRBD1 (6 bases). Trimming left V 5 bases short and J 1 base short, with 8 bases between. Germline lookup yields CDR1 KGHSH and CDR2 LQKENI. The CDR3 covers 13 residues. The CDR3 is CASSADRNTEAFF. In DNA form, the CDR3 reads TGTGCCAGCTCAGCGGACAGGAACACTGAAGCTTTCTTT.